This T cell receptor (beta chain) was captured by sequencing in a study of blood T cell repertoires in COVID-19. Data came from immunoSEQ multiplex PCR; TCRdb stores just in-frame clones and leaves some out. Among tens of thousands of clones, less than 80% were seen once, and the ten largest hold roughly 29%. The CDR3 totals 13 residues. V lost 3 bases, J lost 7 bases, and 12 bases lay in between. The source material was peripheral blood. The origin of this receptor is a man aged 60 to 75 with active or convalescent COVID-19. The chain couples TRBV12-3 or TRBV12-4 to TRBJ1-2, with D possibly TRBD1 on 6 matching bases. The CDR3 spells CASSFEDRSGYTF. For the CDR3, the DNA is TGTGCCAGCAGTTTCGAGGACAGATCTGGCTACACCTTC.